This TCR beta chain comes out of a study of T cells in Graves' hyperthyroidism and ophthalmopathy. Notes on the study in general: Blood held most thyroid clonotypes expanded above 0.001 frequency.

Participants, patients aged 18 to 65, had newly diagnosed hyperthyroidism with a duration under 2 months. With regard to this clonotype: Its antigen is currently unknown.

There were TCR beta CDR3 regions amplified from RNA transcripts. The HTBI primer set drove a first-round RT-PCR of the TCR CDR3. TCRdb processed the multiplex PCR reads anew with MiXCR; each CDR3 protein has one entry. The repertoire holds hundreds of thousands of distinct CDR3 sequences, with about 17% as singletons. This CDR3 is built from 13 residues. Germline lookup yields CDR1 SGHVS and CDR2 FQNEAQ. Trimming took 6 bases from V and 7 from J; bases not matched to a gene: 6. The chain is built from TRBV7-8 and TRBJ1-2; 9 nucleotides match TRBD1. Input material: blood. The sequence was obtained from a woman in her 50s with Graves' hyperthyroidism that later progressed to Graves' ophthalmopathy. The CDR3 reads CASSSGQGLGYTF. CDR3 bases: TGTGCCAGCAGTTCCGGACAGGGGCTTGGCTACACCTTC.